This entry lists 26 T cell receptor beta chains sequenced from one sample in a study of blood T cell repertoires in COVID-19. Here immunoSEQ multiplex PCR was the method, and the copy in TCRdb shows in-frame clones only, minus some. The repertoire consists of just over 95,000 clones, with 90% occurring once and the leading ten covering about 1.8%. Sequencing used peripheral blood. The receptors here all came from a man aged 55 to 70 with acute or convalescent COVID-19.

The V gene is TRBV12-3 or TRBV12-4, the J gene TRBJ2-7; D remains unclear. The CDR3 contains 13 residues. V lost 0 bases, J lost 0 bases, and 3 bases lay in between. CDR3 DNA sequence: TGTGCCAGCAGTTTAGCTAACTCCTACGAGCAGTACTTC. Translation gives CASSLANSYEQYF.

J is TRBJ1-1 and V is TRBV29-1; the match to TRBD1 covers 7 bases. Germline CDR1 reads SQVTM; CDR2 reads ANQGSEA. The CDR3 runs 13 residues. Trimming at V came to 3 bases and at J to 2 bases, leaving 3 bases not matched to a gene. CDR3 DNA: TGCAGCGTTGAGAGACAGGGAAACACTGAAGCTTTCTTT. Translated, it gives CSVERQGNTEAFF.

The V call is TRBV6-1, the J call TRBJ1-2; 7 positions agree with TRBD1. The germline V gene encodes CDR1 MNHNS and CDR2 SASEGT. With 2 bases clipped from V and 4 bases from J, the junction kept 7 bases outside the gene matches. The CDR3 consists of 15 residues. Here the CDR3 DNA reads TGTGCCAGCAGTGAACCGGGACAGAGAATCTATGGCTACACCTTC. Encoded protein: CASSEPGQRIYGYTF.

V usage is TRBV11-2 and J usage is TRBJ1-6; D is unresolved. Germline values: CDR1 SGHAT, CDR2 FQNNGV. V gave up 5 bases and J gave up 9 bases, with 17 bases separating them. CDR3 size: 15 residues. CDR3 residues: CASSLLTGLGSPLHF. CDR3 nucleotide sequence: TGTGCCAGCAGCCTTCTGACGGGTCTTGGTTCACCCCTCCACTTT.

The rearrangement links TRBV3-1 (or the pseudogene TRBV3-2) to TRBJ2-6; D is ambiguous. CDR1 is LGHDT, CDR2 YNNKEL, per germline (reference sequence). This CDR3 is 16 amino acids long. V was clipped by 3 bases and J by 4 bases, with 13 bases between them. CDR3 protein: CASSQGSQGGANVLTF. The CDR3, as DNA: TGTGCCAGCAGCCAGGGCTCCCAAGGAGGGGCCAACGTCCTGACTTTC.

In this sample, this clone turned up once. CDR3 residues: CASSLGQPFEAFF. The CDR3 region has the DNA TGTGCCAGCAGTTTGGGACAGCCTTTTGAAGCTTTCTTT. The chain joins TRBV27 to TRBJ1-1, with 7 bases that match TRBD1. V trimming: 3 bases; J trimming: 7 bases; junction bases outside the gene matches: 5. Germline V gene lookup returns CDR1 MNHEY and CDR2 SMNVEV (reference sequence). This CDR3 has 13 residues.

The chain joins TRBV4-1 to TRBJ1-2; D might be TRBD1 (5 bases). There are 14 residues in the CDR3. Trimming took off 0 bases at V and 4 bases at J, with 9 bases between the two ends. Germline V CDR1 and CDR2: MGHRA, YSYEKL. In DNA, the CDR3 is TGCGCCAGCAGCCAAGAGGAGGGGAGCTATGGCTACACCTTC. Translating gives CASSQEEGSYGYTF.

This clone is a singleton in its sample. V gene TRBV14 combines with J gene TRBJ2-2; TRBD2 aligns across 10 bases. Trimming cost V 0 bases and J 6 bases; bases outside gene matches: 10. Germline V lookup: CDR1 SGHDN, CDR2 FVKESK. This CDR3 is built from 18 residues. CDR3 DNA: TGTGCCAGCAGCCAAGATCTGTTTTCCGGGACTAGCGCCGGGGAGCTGTTTTTT. Its protein product is CASSQDLFSGTSAGELFF.

The rearrangement links TRBV7-2 to TRBJ1-3, with no clear D. The CDR3 runs 15 residues. V was trimmed by 1 base and J by 8 bases, leaving 15 bases between them. Germline CDR1 is SGHTA and CDR2 is FQGNSA. CDR3 sequence reads: CASSLEIGRLDTIYF. CDR3 coding DNA: TGTGCCAGCAGCTTAGAGATCGGCAGGTTGGACACCATATATTTT.

This rearrangement joins TRBV4-2 to TRBJ1-1; TRBD1 matches 9 bases. The CDR3 spans 11 residues. CDR1 LGHNA and CDR2 YNFKEQ come from the germline V gene. V was pared by 4 bases and J by 10 bases, with 1 base of the junction left unmatched. CDR3 sequence reads: CASSRGQGAFF. CDR3 nucleotides: TGTGCCAGCAGCCGGGGACAGGGAGCTTTCTTT.

The chain combines TRBV6-5 with TRBJ2-3; 9 nucleotides match TRBD2. Germline-derived CDR1 and CDR2 are MNHEY and SVGAGI. V shed 4 bases and J 3 bases; nucleotides not matched to a gene: 5. The CDR3 sequence is 15 residues long. CDR3 in amino acids: CASSSRGGLTDTQYF. CDR3 bases: TGTGCCAGCAGTTCGCGGGGGGGGCTTACAGATACGCAGTATTTT.

The chain links TRBV29-1 to TRBJ2-3, with 9 bases matching TRBD1. Trimming removed 3 bases from V and 4 bases from J; junction bases left unmatched: 5. This CDR3 is 14 amino acids long. Germline lookup yields CDR1 SQVTM and CDR2 ANQGSEA. The CDR3 reads CSVDVGQGSDTQYF. In nucleotides, the CDR3 is TGCAGCGTTGACGTTGGACAGGGGTCAGATACGCAGTATTTT.

This clone was observed a single time. The V call is TRBV3-1 (or the pseudogene TRBV3-2), the J call TRBJ1-5; D gene uncertain. Trimming pared 1 base from V and 6 bases from J, leaving 13 bases between. The CDR3 covers 15 residues. CDR1 is LGHDT, CDR2 YNNKEL, per germline (reference sequence). CDR3 sequence (DNA): TGTGCCAGCAGCCAAGGCGTGATACCTAGTCAGCCCCAGCATTTT. Its translation: CASSQGVIPSQPQHF.

This chain joins TRBV15 and TRBJ1-2; no firm D call. The CDR3 is 15 amino acids. Between the trimmed V and J ends, which lost 8 bases and 7 bases, there was a span of 23 bases. Germline CDR1 LNHNV, CDR2 YYDKDF (reference sequence). The DNA for the CDR3 is TGTGCCACCTCCAGCAGAAAGACTGAGAACCGTGGCTACACCTTC. Protein sequence: CATSSRKTENRGYTF.

The J gene is TRBJ2-1, the V gene TRBV28, with D perhaps matching TRBD2 (5 bases). The V end was cut by 3 bases, the J end by 1 base, with 13 bases between. This CDR3 has 16 amino acids. Germline V CDR1 and CDR2: MDHEN, SYDVKM. The CDR3 sequence is CASSFLTSGSYNEQFF. The CDR3 DNA reads TGTGCCAGCAGTTTTCTGACTTCGGGGTCCTACAATGAGCAGTTCTTC.

V is TRBV19 and J is TRBJ2-5, with 7 bases fitting TRBD2. After removal of 5 bases from V and 2 bases from J, the junction contained 8 bases not matched to a gene. CDR1 is LNHDA and CDR2 is SQIVND in the germline V gene (reference sequence). The CDR3 has 15 residues. CDR3 bases: TGTGCCAGTAGTCCGGGACTACGACTTCAAGAGACCCAGTACTTC. This sequence encodes CASSPGLRLQETQYF.

CDR3 in amino acids: CAISRDRASSGANVLTF. CDR3 DNA: TGTGCCATCTCCCGGGACAGGGCTAGCTCTGGGGCCAACGTCCTGACTTTC. The chain employs TRBV10-3 and TRBJ2-6; 9 positions match TRBD1. The V gene end was trimmed by 8 bases and the J gene end by 0 bases; junction bases not matched to a gene: 8. In germline, CDR1 is ENHRY, CDR2 SYGVKD. The CDR3 loop spans 17 amino acids.

The sample holds a few counts of this clone. V is TRBV12-3 or TRBV12-4 and J is TRBJ1-6; D perhaps matches TRBD1 (5 bases). This CDR3 is built from 13 residues. Trimming pared 4 bases from V and 7 bases from J, leaving 8 bases between. CDR3 in DNA: TGTGCCAGCAGTTCACAGGAAAATTCACCCCTCCACTTT. Its translation: CASSSQENSPLHF.

The V call is TRBV19, the J call TRBJ1-4; TRBD1 matches 11 bases. V lost 4 bases and J lost 8; bases outside the gene matches: 9. In germline, CDR1 is LNHDA, CDR2 SQIVND (reference sequence). The CDR3 runs to 16 residues. The CDR3 nucleotides read TGTGCCAGTAGTACGAATCGGGACAGGGGGAGAGAAAAACTGTTTTTT. Its translation: CASSTNRDRGREKLFF. Combining the CDR3 with reference TRBV19 and TRBJ1-4 gives the whole variable domain DGGITQSPKYLFRKEGQNVTLSCEQNLNHDAMYWYRQDPGQGLRLIYYSQIVNDFQKGDIAEGYSVSREKKESFPLTVTSAQKNPTAFYLCASSTNRDRGREKLFFGSGTQLSVL.

The V gene is TRBV6-5, the J gene TRBJ1-6; weak D call: TRBD1 (5 bases). The CDR3 spans 15 residues. V was trimmed by 7 bases and J by 5 bases, leaving 15 bases between them. Germline values: CDR1 MNHEY, CDR2 SVGAGI. CDR3 sequence (DNA): TGTGCCAGCACCACGTGGGGACTTAATAATTCACCCCTCCACTTT. Protein sequence: CASTTWGLNNSPLHF.

The genes are TRBV6-5 and TRBJ2-3, with D tentatively TRBD2 (7 bases). Germline V gene data show CDR1 as MNHEY and CDR2 as SVGAGI. This CDR3 has 13 residues. V was cut by 7 bases and J by 9 bases, with 17 bases left in between. The CDR3, as DNA: TGTGCCAGCATTCCGGCGGGGGCTGAGACGCAGTATTTT. It yields the protein CASIPAGAETQYF.

The chain combines TRBV3-1 (or the pseudogene TRBV3-2) with TRBJ1-5; TRBD1 agrees at 9 bases. This CDR3 has 14 amino acids. Germline V gene sequence: CDR1 LGHDT, CDR2 YNNKEL (reference sequence). V shed 0 bases and J 11 bases; nucleotides not matched to a gene: 5. CDR3 nucleotides: TGTGCCAGCAGCCAAGACGGGGGACAGGGAACCCAGCATTTT. Amino acid sequence: CASSQDGGQGTQHF.

This clone has just one count. The gene calls are TRBV2 and TRBJ2-1; weak D call: TRBD2 (6 bases). The V end was cut by 8 bases, the J end by 3 bases, with 8 bases between. The CDR3 totals 12 residues. Per the germline V gene, CDR1 is SNHLY and CDR2 is FYNNEI. CDR3 protein: CASGTRYNEQFF. The CDR3 nucleotides are TGTGCCAGCGGGACTCGCTACAATGAGCAGTTCTTC.

J is TRBJ1-4 and V is TRBV25-1; D may be TRBD1 (6 bases). The CDR3 extends over 13 amino acids. Germline CDR1 and CDR2: MGHDK and SYGVNS. V dropped 6 bases and J dropped 7 bases, with 12 bases sitting between them. CDR3 amino acids: CASRQGDFEKLFF. The CDR3 bases are TGTGCCAGCAGACAGGGTGACTTTGAAAAACTGTTTTTT.

This clone was counted only a few times. The chain carries TRBV6-5 and TRBJ1-2; 7 nucleotides agree with TRBD1. CDR3 length equals 13 residues. The junction had 4 bases not matched to a gene; V was cut back by 6 bases and J by 3 bases. Looked up from germline, CDR1 is MNHEY and CDR2 is SVGAGI. DNA of the CDR3: TGTGCCAGCAGAAGGGGGCAGGACTATGGCTACACCTTC. As protein: CASRRGQDYGYTF.

The V and J genes are TRBV9 and TRBJ1-1; D is ambiguous. There are 13 residues in the CDR3. Germline lookup yields CDR1 SGDLS and CDR2 YYNGEE. V lost 0 bases, J lost 8 bases, and 11 bases lay in between. The CDR3 region has the DNA TGTGCCAGCAGCGTAGTTGTTCGAGGGGAAGCTTTCTTT. Its translation is CASSVVVRGEAFF.